A single sample gave rise to the 32 T cell receptor beta chains below, sequenced in a study of cytomegalovirus exposure and HLA in healthy donors. PCR used 60 Vbeta primers and 13 Jbeta primers. Produced via immunoSEQ multiplex PCR; TCRdb's table is partial and in-frame only. The sample lists about 160,000 clones; approximately 85% were seen once. Sequenced: PBMCs. Receptors originate from a man aged 18 to 29 in good health and CMV-seropositive.

The rearrangement joins TRBV4-2 to TRBJ1-3; D is undetermined. This CDR3 is 13 amino acids long. The V and J ends lost 4 bases and 4 bases respectively, with 8 bases between them. Germline CDR1 reads LGHNA; CDR2 reads YNFKEQ. The CDR3: CASSPEGGNTIYF. CDR3 bases: TGTGCCAGCAGCCCGGAGGGCGGAAACACCATATATTTT.

The count of this clone is one. V is TRBV9 and J is TRBJ1-1; the D gene is possibly TRBD1 (5 bases). Trimming cost V 5 bases and J 7 bases, with 15 bases left between them. The CDR3 is made up of 13 amino acids. Germline V gives CDR1 SGDLS, CDR2 YYNGEE. CDR3 coding DNA: TGTGCCAGCAGTCCCCAAGGGGCATTTGAAGCTTTCTTT. It is translated as CASSPQGAFEAFF.

The J gene is TRBJ1-3, the V gene TRBV27; D might be TRBD1 (5 bases). Deletions cut 0 bases from V and 2 bases from J, with 8 bases between. CDR1 is MNHEY, CDR2 SMNVEV, per germline (reference sequence). The CDR3 spans 15 residues. CDR3 region: CASSLSAGTGNTIYF. The CDR3 bases are TGTGCCAGCAGTTTATCAGCAGGGACTGGAAACACCATATATTTT.

The count of this clone is one. One end of the junction fails to match germline, which may point to a read error. The CDR3 protein is CASSRDPKRTEAFF. The CDR3, as DNA: TGTGCTAGCAGCCGTGACCCCAAGCGCACTGAAGCTTTCTTT. The chain is built from TRBV7-7 and TRBJ1-1; D call uncertain. The germline V gene encodes CDR1 SSHAT and CDR2 FNYEAQ (reference sequence). This CDR3 contains 14 residues.

With respect to this clone: The germline gene is not matched at one end of the junction; a read error may be the cause. This chain connects TRBV5-8 to TRBJ1-2; possible D gene TRBD1, 6 bases. This CDR3 has 11 residues. CDR1 and CDR2 (germline): SGHTS, YDEGEE. CDR3 residues: CASSQLDSYFF. The CDR3 DNA reads as TGTGCCAGCAGCCAATTGGACAGCTACTTCTTC. Full variable domain (remainder filled in from reference TRBV5-8 and TRBJ1-2): EAGVTQSPTHLIKTRGQQATLRCSPISGHTSVYWYQQALGLGLQFLLWYDEGEERNRGNFPPRFSGRQFPNYSSELNVNALELEDSALYLCASSQLDSYFFGSGTRLTVV.

V usage is TRBV27 and J usage is TRBJ1-3; 7 bases agree with TRBD1. V gave up 3 bases and J gave up 0 bases; unmatched junction bases: 11. The CDR3 has 18 amino acids. Germline assignment: CDR1 MNHEY and CDR2 SMNVEV (reference sequence). The CDR3 DNA sequence: TGTGCCAGCAGTTTCCAGGGGGATGGAGGAATCTCTGGAAACACCATATATTTT. Protein: CASSFQGDGGISGNTIYF.

The chain has TRBV4-3 and TRBJ1-6; TRBD1 matches at 7 bases. J gave up 0 bases and V 2 bases, and 7 bases lay outside the gene matches. The CDR3 extends over 18 amino acids. Per the germline V gene, CDR1 is LGHNA and CDR2 is YSLEER. The CDR3 loop reads CASSQRETGSSYNSPLHF. The CDR3, as DNA: TGCGCCAGCAGCCAACGGGAGACAGGGAGCTCCTATAATTCACCCCTCCACTTT.

This chain connects TRBV10-3 to TRBJ1-2; 10 bases align to TRBD1. Germline V gives CDR1 ENHRY, CDR2 SYGVKD. After removal of 3 bases from V and 5 bases from J, the junction contained 6 bases not matched to a gene. This CDR3 spans 15 amino acids. The CDR3 bases are TGTGCCATCAGTGATCGGGGGGACAGGGGATATGGCTACACCTTC. This sequence encodes CAISDRGDRGYGYTF.

The chain links TRBV19 to TRBJ1-2, with TRBD1 as a possible D gene (6 bases). V was shortened by 7 bases and J by 5 bases, with 20 bases between the two germline ends. Germline loops: CDR1 LNHDA, CDR2 SQIVND (reference sequence). The CDR3 loop spans 15 amino acids. CDR3 residues: CASMTVTGFGYGYTF. The CDR3 coding sequence is TGTGCCAGTATGACCGTTACAGGGTTTGGGTATGGCTACACCTTC.

The count of this clone is one. At one end, the junction sequence differs from germline, possibly due to a read error. The rearrangement joins TRBV5-1 to TRBJ2-6; D is possibly TRBD2 (7 bases). CDR1 is SGHRS and CDR2 is YFSETQ in the germline V gene. The CDR3 is made up of 18 amino acids. Written as DNA, the CDR3 is TGCGCCAGCAGCTTGGATGAGGGGGGGAGCTCTGGGGCCAACGCCCTGACTTTC. Its translation: CASSLDEGGSSGANALTF.

The chain has TRBV15 and TRBJ2-7; D may be TRBD1 (7 bases). CDR1 and CDR2 (germline): LNHNV, YYDKDF (reference sequence). V gave up 1 base and J gave up 4 bases, with 11 bases separating them. The CDR3 consists of 14 residues. In DNA, the CDR3 is TGTGCCACCAGCAGAGCCCCAGGGGGGTACGAGCAGTACTTC. Amino acids: CATSRAPGGYEQYF.

The chain carries TRBV6-1 and TRBJ2-3, with D perhaps matching TRBD1 (6 bases). V lost 1 base and J lost 0, with 14 bases in between. The CDR3 spans 17 residues. Germline-derived CDR1 and CDR2 are MNHNS and SASEGT. The CDR3 nucleotides are TGTGCCAGCAGTGAAGGTAGAGGGGGAACTAGCACAGATACGCAGTATTTT. It encodes CASSEGRGGTSTDTQYF.

The chain recombines TRBV5-4 with TRBJ1-1, with 9 bases fitting TRBD1. Germline CDR1 is SGHNT and CDR2 is YYREEE (reference sequence). J lost 6 bases, V lost 5 bases, and 11 bases had no gene match. The CDR3 is 15 residues long. CDR3 residues: CASSSRTGDTAEAFF. The CDR3 bases are TGTGCCAGCAGTTCGAGGACAGGGGATACAGCTGAAGCTTTCTTT.

The chain recombines TRBV5-1 with TRBJ2-6; possibly TRBD1 for D (5 bases). V lost 1 base to trimming and J lost 0 bases, with 14 bases between them. This CDR3 has 18 residues. The V gene's germline CDR1 is SGHRS and CDR2 YFSETQ. The CDR3 protein is CASSLRGSPLSGANVLTF. The CDR3 region has the DNA TGCGCCAGCAGCTTGAGGGGCAGCCCTCTCTCTGGGGCCAACGTCCTGACTTTC. The whole variable domain, filled in from reference TRBV5-1 and TRBJ2-6, reads KAGVTQTPRYLIKTRGQQVTLSCSPISGHRSVSWYQQTPGQGLQFLFEYFSETQRNKGNFPGRFSGRQFSNSRSEMNVSTLELGDSALYLCASSLRGSPLSGANVLTFGAGSRLTVL.

The chain uses TRBV15 and TRBJ1-4; tentative D call: TRBD1 (6 bases). Deletions cut 6 bases from V and 6 bases from J, with 17 bases between. Germline assignment: CDR1 LNHNV and CDR2 YYDKDF (reference sequence). The CDR3 is 15 residues long. The CDR3 protein is CATSLTGRKDEKLFF. The CDR3 DNA follows: TGTGCCACCAGTCTTACAGGGCGGAAGGATGAAAAACTGTTTTTT.

Points on this clone: An end of the junction differs from the germline gene, which may be a read error. The rearrangement uses TRBV5-6 and TRBJ2-6; D is possibly TRBD1 (6 bases). CDR3 length equals 18 residues. CDR1 SGHDT and CDR2 YYEEEE come from the germline V gene. Written as DNA, the CDR3 is TGTGCCAGCAGCTTGGCCTCGGGACATTCATCTGGGGCCAACGGCCTGACTTTC. Translating gives CASSLASGHSSGANGLTF.

The rearrangement uses TRBV9 and TRBJ1-2; D is perhaps TRBD1 (5 bases). V was pared by 0 bases and J by 2 bases, with 8 bases between. Germline-derived CDR1 and CDR2 are SGDLS and YYNGEE. CDR3 length: 14 amino acids. The CDR3 reads CASSVGQGNYGYTF. CDR3 nucleotide sequence: TGTGCCAGCAGCGTAGGTCAGGGCAACTATGGCTACACCTTC.

J is TRBJ1-6 and V is TRBV6-1; tentative D call: TRBD1 (5 bases). Germline CDR1 reads MNHNS; CDR2 reads SASEGT. Trimming cost V 3 bases and J 6 bases, with 24 bases left between them. The CDR3 contains 19 residues. CDR3 in DNA: TGTGCCAGCAGTGATATTTCTTGGCCCCGACAGATGTCTAATTCACCCCTCCACTTT. This encodes CASSDISWPRQMSNSPLHF.

The chain has TRBV5-5 and TRBJ2-1; 8 bases are a match to TRBD2. V was pared by 1 base and J by 7 bases, with 10 bases of the junction left unmatched. This CDR3 has 16 amino acids. Germline lookup yields CDR1 SGHKS and CDR2 YYEKEE (reference sequence). CDR3 sequence (DNA): TGTGCCAGCAGCTTGTCAAGCGGGGGACCCTGGAATGAGCAGTTCTTC. Translation gives CASSLSSGGPWNEQFF.

This chain uses TRBV11-3 with TRBJ2-5; D is uncertain. The tail of the sequence fits TRBJ2-7 better, so the J call may be wrong. Germline V gene lookup returns CDR1 SGHNT and CDR2 YENEEA. The CDR3 is made up of 12 amino acids. CDR3 DNA: TGTGCCAGCAGCGTCTATGGGCTCGAGCAGTACTTC. Translated: CASSVYGLEQYF.

This clone came up once. This chain connects TRBV29-1 to TRBJ1-5; TRBD1 matches at 8 bases. This CDR3 is 15 amino acids long. V shed 7 bases and J 3 bases; nucleotides not matched to a gene: 11. The germline gives CDR1 SQVTM, CDR2 ANQGSEA. The CDR3 coding sequence is TGCAGCGCGCTAACAGGGGGGGGCCCCAATCAGCCCCAGCATTTT. Residues: CSALTGGGPNQPQHF.

The rearrangement uses TRBV5-6 and TRBJ1-4; no reliable D call. The CDR3 covers 14 residues. The germline gives CDR1 SGHDT, CDR2 YYEEEE. V lost 1 base and J 0 bases, leaving 4 bases between the germline ends. The CDR3 DNA reads as TGTGCCAGCAGCTTGCCAGCAACTAATGAAAAACTGTTTTTT. Protein: CASSLPATNEKLFF.

The chain joins TRBV5-1 to TRBJ1-6, with 8 bases lining up with TRBD1. The germline gives CDR1 SGHRS, CDR2 YFSETQ. This CDR3 has 16 amino acids. J was trimmed by 7 bases and V by 4 bases; bases with no gene match: 10. CDR3 bases: TGCGCCAGCAGCCTGACAGGGGACCCTGACAATTCACCCCTCCACTTT. Its translation: CASSLTGDPDNSPLHF.

The V gene is TRBV5-1, the J gene TRBJ1-2; tentative D call: TRBD1 (5 bases). Germline CDR1 and CDR2: SGHRS and YFSETQ. CDR3 size: 15 residues. V lost 0 bases and J lost 4, with 13 bases in between. The CDR3, as DNA: TGCGCCAGCAGCTTGGTGCAGGGCCCGATCTATGGCTACACCTTC. Translating it yields CASSLVQGPIYGYTF.

The chain couples TRBV4-3 to TRBJ2-3, with 10 bases lining up with TRBD2. Germline lookup yields CDR1 LGHNA and CDR2 YSLEER. With 2 bases clipped from V and 4 bases from J, the junction kept 3 bases outside the gene matches. The CDR3 length is 15 residues. The CDR3 sequence: CASSQSGGAADTQYF. CDR3 bases: TGCGCCAGCAGCCAAAGCGGGGGGGCGGCAGATACGCAGTATTTT.

This chain uses TRBV10-3 with TRBJ1-5; tentative D call: TRBD1 (6 bases). This CDR3 spans 13 amino acids. Trimming left V 10 bases short and J 3 bases short, with 13 bases between. Germline V CDR1 and CDR2: ENHRY, SYGVKD. The CDR3 sequence is CATRTGNNQPQHF. The CDR3, as DNA: TGTGCCACTAGAACAGGGAACAATCAGCCCCAGCATTTT.

The chain combines TRBV2 with TRBJ2-1, with 14 bases matching TRBD2. This CDR3 is 16 amino acids long. V lost 4 bases and J lost 8; bases outside the gene matches: 7. Germline V CDR1 and CDR2: SNHLY, FYNNEI. CDR3 protein: CASSGGLAGALDEQFF. The CDR3 DNA reads TGTGCCAGCAGTGGGGGACTAGCGGGGGCCCTGGATGAGCAGTTCTTC. Complete variable domain (other parts from reference TRBV2 and TRBJ2-1): EPEVTQTPSHQVTQMGQEVILRCVPISNHLYFYWYRQILGQKVEFLVSFYNNEISEKSEIFDDQFSVERPDGSNFTLKIRSTKLEDSAMYFCASSGGLAGALDEQFFGPGTRLTVL.

The chain carries TRBV18 and TRBJ1-2, with TRBD1 identical over 10 bases. CDR1 KGHSH and CDR2 LQKENI come from the germline V gene. The V gene end was trimmed by 0 bases and the J gene end by 2 bases; junction bases not matched to a gene: 0. The CDR3 sequence is 15 residues long. CDR3 amino acids: CASSPPTGGNYGYTF. CDR3 DNA: TGTGCCAGCTCACCACCGACAGGGGGCAACTATGGCTACACCTTC.

CDR3 sequence reads: CASSPGTGKNTEAFF. The CDR3, as DNA: TGCGCCAGCAGCCCGGGGACAGGGAAGAACACTGAAGCTTTCTTT. The chain recombines TRBV5-1 with TRBJ1-1, with 9 bases lining up with TRBD1. The CDR3 is 15 amino acids. Trimming took 4 bases from V and 1 from J; bases not matched to a gene: 5. The germline gives CDR1 SGHRS, CDR2 YFSETQ.

The chain has TRBV29-1 and TRBJ2-2; maybe TRBD1 (5 bases). Germline assignment: CDR1 SQVTM and CDR2 ANQGSEA. Trimming removed 3 bases from V and 1 base from J, with 9 bases in between. This CDR3 spans 14 amino acids. This CDR3 is CSVDGQGNTGELFF. For the CDR3, the DNA is TGCAGCGTTGATGGCCAGGGGAACACCGGGGAGCTGTTTTTT.

The chain has TRBV4-3 and TRBJ2-1, with TRBD1 as a possible D gene (6 bases). Germline-derived CDR1 and CDR2 are LGHNA and YSLEER. Deletions cut 4 bases from V and 4 bases from J, with 17 bases between. The CDR3 is made up of 16 amino acids. CDR3 sequence reads: CASSPTGHTQYNEQFF. DNA for the CDR3: TGCGCCAGCAGCCCCACGGGACATACTCAATACAATGAGCAGTTCTTC.

The gene calls are TRBV7-2 and TRBJ2-7; D unclear. The germline V and J ends were trimmed by 5 bases and 2 bases, with 10 bases remaining between them. This CDR3 contains 13 residues. Germline loops: CDR1 SGHTA, CDR2 FQGNSA. CDR3 nucleotides: TGTGCCAGCAGCCGCAGTTTTCCCTACGAGCAGTACTTC. Translating gives CASSRSFPYEQYF.